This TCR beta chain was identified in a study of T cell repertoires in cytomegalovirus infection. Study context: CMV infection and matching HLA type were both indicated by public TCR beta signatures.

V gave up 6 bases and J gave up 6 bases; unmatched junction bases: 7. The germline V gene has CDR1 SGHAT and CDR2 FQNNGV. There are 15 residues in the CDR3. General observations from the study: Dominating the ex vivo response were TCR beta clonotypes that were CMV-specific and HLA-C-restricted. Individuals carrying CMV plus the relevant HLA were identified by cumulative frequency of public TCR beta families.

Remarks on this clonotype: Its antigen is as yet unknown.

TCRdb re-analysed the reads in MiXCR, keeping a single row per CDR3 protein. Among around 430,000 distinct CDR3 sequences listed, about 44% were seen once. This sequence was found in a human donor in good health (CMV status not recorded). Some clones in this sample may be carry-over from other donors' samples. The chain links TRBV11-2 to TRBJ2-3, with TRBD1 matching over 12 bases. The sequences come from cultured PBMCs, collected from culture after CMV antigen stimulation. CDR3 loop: CASRLTGTGGDTQYF. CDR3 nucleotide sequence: TGTGCCAGCAGACTTACCGGGACAGGGGGCGATACGCAGTATTTT.